This T cell receptor beta chain was observed in a study of blood T cell repertoires in COVID-19. Study as a whole: Some COVID-19 samples were acute and others convalescent; all came from the United States, Italy and Spain.

Method: immunoSEQ multiplex PCR; TCRdb's copy keeps in-frame clones and lacks some. The data contain around 94,000 clones, 70% to 90% of them singletons. V shed 1 base and J shed 7 bases, with 10 bases lying between them. The CDR3 has 13 residues. Germline loops: CDR1 LGHDT, CDR2 YNNKEL (reference sequence). Sequences were obtained from peripheral blood. This clonotype originated in a man between 45 and 60 years old with active or convalescent COVID-19. The chain joins TRBV3-1 (or the pseudogene TRBV3-2) to TRBJ1-1; D may be TRBD1 (5 bases). The CDR3 DNA reads as TGTGCCAGCAGCCAAGGCGGGGGTATTGAAGCTTTCTTT. It translates to CASSQGGGIEAFF.